One sample yielded the 21 T cell receptor beta chains listed below, sequenced in a study of blood T cells in healthy people across ages. Sample-barcoded 5' priming and a J-beta primer mix drove a second PCR of roughly 6 to 12 cycles. Each CDR3 protein is one row after TCRdb ran MiXCR on the 5' RACE reads. The table shows around 940,000 distinct CDR3 sequences, with roughly 47% occurring only once. Sequencing input: blood. Receptors were obtained from a woman in her sixties or seventies in good health.

CDR3 nucleotide sequence: TGCGCCAGCAGCCAGTTGTCCCGACCCGGGGAGCTGTTTTTT. It translates to CASSQLSRPGELFF. V gene TRBV4-3 combines with J gene TRBJ2-2, with D unclear. Germline CDR1 and CDR2: LGHNA and YSLEER. Trimming took 3 bases from V and 6 from J, leaving 11 bases between them. The CDR3 runs to 14 residues.

The gene calls are TRBV28 and TRBJ2-3, with TRBD2 matching over 9 bases. CDR3 length equals 16 residues. The V and J ends lost 11 bases and 1 base, in that order; junction bases with no gene match: 13. Germline-derived CDR1 and CDR2 are MDHEN and SYDVKM. The CDR3 bases are TGTGCCTCAGCAGCCAGCGGGAGGAGGGGCACAGATACGCAGTATTTT. It encodes CASAASGRRGTDTQYF.

The V and J genes are TRBV7-2 and TRBJ2-5; no clear D. The CDR3 spans 15 residues. V lost 5 bases to trimming and J lost 2 bases, with 15 bases between them. Per germline, CDR1 SGHTA and CDR2 FQGNSA. The CDR3 loop is CASSPMVGKQETQYF. CDR3 in DNA: TGTGCCAGCAGCCCCATGGTGGGTAAACAAGAGACCCAGTACTTC.

The gene calls are TRBV9 and TRBJ1-3, with TRBD1 as a possible D gene (5 bases). Trimming cost V 1 base and J 0 bases, with 23 bases left between them. The germline V gene has CDR1 SGDLS and CDR2 YYNGEE. The CDR3 has 20 residues. The CDR3 here is CASSVTGLESGGLSGNTIYF. DNA of the CDR3: TGTGCCAGCAGCGTAACGGGCTTGGAGTCCGGGGGTCTCTCTGGAAACACCATATATTTT.

This clonotype has only a few counts. The CDR3 sequence: CASSEGTGPADTQYF. The CDR3 nucleotides read TGTGCCAGCAGCGAAGGGACAGGTCCAGCAGATACGCAGTATTTT. This chain links TRBV7-2 with TRBJ2-3; 8 bases match TRBD1. Germline V lookup: CDR1 SGHTA, CDR2 FQGNSA. This CDR3 comprises 15 residues. V shed 5 bases and J 4 bases; nucleotides not matched to a gene: 8.

This clonotype turned up a few times. The chain recombines TRBV6-2 or TRBV6-3 with TRBJ2-3; 10 positions match TRBD2. CDR3 length equals 15 residues. Germline-derived CDR1 and CDR2 are MNHEY and SVGEGT. V trimming: 7 bases; J trimming: 0 bases; junction bases outside the gene matches: 4. The CDR3 DNA reads as TGTGCCAGCAATTCGGGACTAGCGAGCACAGATACGCAGTATTTT. It encodes CASNSGLASTDTQYF.

Written as DNA, the CDR3 is TGCGCCAGCAGCGAGGACAACTCCTACAATGAGCAGTTCTTC. Protein product: CASSEDNSYNEQFF. V is TRBV5-1 and J is TRBJ2-1; D perhaps matches TRBD1 (5 bases). V was cut by 4 bases and J by 0 bases, with 8 bases left in between. CDR1 and CDR2 from the germline V gene are SGHRS and YFSETQ. There are 14 residues in the CDR3.

J is TRBJ1-3 and V is TRBV29-1; D is uncertain. This CDR3 contains 11 residues. Germline CDR1 reads SQVTM; CDR2 reads ANQGSEA. Trimming cost V 4 bases and J 1 base, with 2 bases left between them. CDR3 protein: CSVVSGNTIYF. The CDR3 bases are TGCAGCGTTGTTTCTGGAAACACCATATATTTT. Supplemented by reference TRBV29-1 and TRBJ1-3, the full variable domain reads SAVISQKPSRDICQRGTSLTIQCQVDSQVTMMFWYRQQPGQSLTLIATANQGSEATYESGFVIDKFPISRPNLTFSTLTVSNMSPEDSSIYLCSVVSGNTIYFGEGSWLTVV.

The V and J genes are TRBV20-1 and TRBJ2-3; D uncertain. Germline CDR1 is DFQATT and CDR2 is SNEGSKA (reference sequence). This CDR3 has 12 residues. Trimming cost V 7 bases and J 1 base, with 9 bases left between them. The CDR3 loop is CSGNSRTDTQYF. In DNA form, the CDR3 reads TGCAGTGGTAACAGCCGCACAGATACGCAGTATTTT.

This clonotype was observed a handful of times. The chain uses TRBV7-3 and TRBJ2-1; 8 bases are a match to TRBD2. V shed 4 bases, J shed 2 bases, and the junction held 4 bases outside the gene matches. The CDR3 spans 15 residues. Germline-derived CDR1 and CDR2 are SGHTA and FQGTGA. The CDR3 here is CASSSTGLAYNEQFF. The CDR3 bases are TGTGCCAGCAGCTCAACGGGACTAGCCTACAATGAGCAGTTCTTC. Drawing the rest from reference TRBV7-3 and TRBJ2-1, the complete variable domain is GAGVSQTPSNKVTEKGKYVELRCDPISGHTALYWYRQSLGQGPEFLIYFQGTGAADDSGLPNDRFFAVRPEGSVSTLKIQRTERGDSAVYLCASSSTGLAYNEQFFGPGTRLTVL.

The chain carries TRBV6-5 and TRBJ1-2, with D maybe TRBD1 (6 bases). Per the germline V gene, CDR1 is MNHEY and CDR2 is SVGAGI. V gave up 2 bases and J gave up 1 base, with 14 bases separating them. CDR3 length: 16 residues. The CDR3 DNA sequence: TGTGCCAGCAGTTACGTTATCAGCAGGGGTAACTATGGCTACACCTTC. This gives the protein CASSYVISRGNYGYTF.

The chain is built from TRBV20-1 and TRBJ2-5, with 10 positions matching TRBD2. CDR1 is DFQATT, CDR2 SNEGSKA, per germline (reference sequence). This CDR3 is built from 12 residues. V was pared by 2 bases and J by 11 bases, with 5 bases of the junction left unmatched. The CDR3 sequence: CSARTSGTKQYF. DNA for the CDR3: TGCAGTGCTAGAACTAGCGGGACAAAGCAGTACTTC.

The genes are TRBV5-1 and TRBJ1-4; 11 bases match TRBD1. This CDR3 is 14 amino acids long. Germline CDR1 SGHRS, CDR2 YFSETQ. V dropped 4 bases and J dropped 10; count of bases not matched to a gene: 6. DNA for the CDR3: TGCGCCAGCAGCACGGGACAGGGGGTTTCAAAACTGTTTTTT. It translates to CASSTGQGVSKLFF. Filled out from reference TRBV5-1 and TRBJ1-4, the complete variable domain reads KAGVTQTPRYLIKTRGQQVTLSCSPISGHRSVSWYQQTPGQGLQFLFEYFSETQRNKGNFPGRFSGRQFSNSRSEMNVSTLELGDSALYLCASSTGQGVSKLFFGSGTQLSVL.

This clonotype has a handful of counts. The J gene is TRBJ1-2, the V gene TRBV7-2; no reliable D call. Germline-derived CDR1 and CDR2 are SGHTA and FQGNSA. V gave up 5 bases and J gave up 5 bases, with 15 bases separating them. The CDR3 runs 14 residues. CDR3 in DNA: TGTGCCAGCAGCCAACCCTGGAGCGGGTATGGCTACACCTTC. Translating it yields CASSQPWSGYGYTF.

The gene calls are TRBV18 and TRBJ2-4, with D perhaps assigned TRBD1 or TRBD2 (6 bases each). The V end lost 0 bases, the J end lost 8 bases, and 8 bases lay between the germline ends. Germline V gene lookup returns CDR1 KGHSH and CDR2 LQKENI. The CDR3 runs 13 residues. CDR3 in amino acids: CASSPPRGDIQYF. DNA of the CDR3: TGTGCCAGCTCACCACCGAGGGGGGACATTCAGTACTTC.

The J gene is TRBJ2-5, the V gene TRBV18; D possibly corresponds to TRBD1 (7 bases). Germline lookup yields CDR1 KGHSH and CDR2 LQKENI. The CDR3 contains 16 residues. V lost 4 bases and J lost 5, with 20 bases in between. Written as DNA, the CDR3 is TGTGCCAGCTCACTAATTACGGACAGGAGGGGGGAGACCCAGTACTTC. The encoded protein is CASSLITDRRGETQYF. Drawing the rest from reference TRBV18 and TRBJ2-5, the complete variable domain is NAGVMQNPRHLVRRRGQEARLRCSPMKGHSHVYWYRQLPEEGLKFMVYLQKENIIDESGMPKERFSAEFPKEGPSILRIQQVVRGDSAAYFCASSLITDRRGETQYFGPGTRLLVL.

A few counts support this clonotype. The chain joins TRBV7-2 to TRBJ2-1, with D unclear. CDR1 SGHTA and CDR2 FQGNSA come from the germline V gene. V shed 1 base and J shed 7 bases, with 8 bases lying between them. The CDR3 has 13 residues. The CDR3 DNA follows: TGTGCCAGCAGCTTAGGCCAGCCTAATGAGCAGTTCTTC. Amino acid sequence: CASSLGQPNEQFF. Using reference TRBV7-2 and TRBJ2-1 for the parts outside the CDR3, the full variable domain is GAGVSQSPSNKVTEKGKDVELRCDPISGHTALYWYRQSLGQGLEFLIYFQGNSAPDKSGLPSDRFSAERTGGSVSTLTIQRTQQEDSAVYLCASSLGQPNEQFFGPGTRLTVL.

The chain combines TRBV6-6 with TRBJ2-7; 10 bases agree with TRBD1. The J call is in doubt because the DNA end fits TRBJ2-5 better. Per the germline V gene, CDR1 is MNHNY and CDR2 is SVGAGI (reference sequence). The length of the CDR3 is 15 residues. DNA for the CDR3: TGTGCCAGCAGTTACTCAGGACAGGGGGGAGAGACCCAGTACTTC. Amino acids: CASSYSGQGGETQYF.

The rearrangement joins TRBV30 to TRBJ2-5, with D tentatively TRBD1 or TRBD2 (5 bases each). This CDR3 has 15 amino acids. Germline loops: CDR1 GTSNPN, CDR2 SVGIG (reference sequence). Trimming shortened V by 0 bases and J by 11 bases, and 22 bases separated the two germline ends. CDR3: CAWSVVSPAVGEQYF. CDR3 DNA sequence: TGTGCCTGGAGTGTAGTGTCGCCCGCGGTGGGGGAGCAGTACTTC.

In this sample, this clonotype turned up a few times. The chain is built from TRBV4-2 and TRBJ1-5, with TRBD1 identical over 9 bases. CDR1 LGHNA and CDR2 YNFKEQ come from the germline V gene. This CDR3 has 17 amino acids. Trimming removed 1 base from V and 4 bases from J; junction bases left unmatched: 8. Here the CDR3 DNA reads TGTGCCAGCAGCCAAGCCGGGCGGGGACAGGGTAATCAGCCCCAGCATTTT. Translating it yields CASSQAGRGQGNQPQHF.

The chain couples TRBV29-1 to TRBJ1-6; D is possibly TRBD1 (5 bases). The V gene lost 7 bases and the J gene lost 6 bases, with 13 bases spanning the gap. The germline V gene has CDR1 SQVTM and CDR2 ANQGSEA. This CDR3 contains 13 residues. In DNA, the CDR3 is TGCAGCGCGAGATGGGACCTTAATTCACCCCTCCACTTT. Residues: CSARWDLNSPLHF.